This T cell receptor (beta chain) is from a study of CD8+ T cells in alopecia areata. Points from the study as a whole: Normal scalp showed lower clonality than lesional scalp, especially alopecia totalis/universalis.

About this clone itself: Its antigen is not known.

The germline V gene has CDR1 MDHEN and CDR2 SYDVKM. V shed 5 bases and J shed 6 bases, with 20 bases lying between them. This CDR3 region has 16 residues. Once RNA had been extracted, it was reverse transcribed into cDNA to act as the sequencing template. Only in-frame clones appear in the TCRdb table, and some are missing; sequencing was by immunoSEQ multiplex PCR. There are about 110,000 clones in the sample; 45% to 60% occur only once, and about 23% lies in the top ten. The chain joins TRBV28 to TRBJ2-4, with D perhaps TRBD1 (6 bases). This clonotype was sampled from a human donor with alopecia areata. What was sequenced was NKG2D-low CD8+ T cells sorted from blood. CDR3 in DNA: TGTGCCAGCAGTCTCACACCGGGACAAAGAATAAACATTCAGTACTTC. It specifies CASSLTPGQRINIQYF.